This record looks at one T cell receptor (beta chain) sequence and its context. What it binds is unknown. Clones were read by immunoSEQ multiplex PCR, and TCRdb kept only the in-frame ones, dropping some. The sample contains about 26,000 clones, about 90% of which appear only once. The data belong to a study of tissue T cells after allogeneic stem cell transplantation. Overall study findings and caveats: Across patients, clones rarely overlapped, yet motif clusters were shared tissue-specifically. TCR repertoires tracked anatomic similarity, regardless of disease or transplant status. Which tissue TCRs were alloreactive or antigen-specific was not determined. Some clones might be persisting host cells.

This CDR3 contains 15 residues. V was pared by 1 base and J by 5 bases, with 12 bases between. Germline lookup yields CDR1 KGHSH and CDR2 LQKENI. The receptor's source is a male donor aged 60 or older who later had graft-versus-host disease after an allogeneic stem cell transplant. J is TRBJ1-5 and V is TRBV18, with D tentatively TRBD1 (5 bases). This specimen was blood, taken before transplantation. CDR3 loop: CASSPRTIGDQPQHF. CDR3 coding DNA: TGTGCCAGCTCACCACGGACAATTGGGGATCAGCCCCAGCATTTT.